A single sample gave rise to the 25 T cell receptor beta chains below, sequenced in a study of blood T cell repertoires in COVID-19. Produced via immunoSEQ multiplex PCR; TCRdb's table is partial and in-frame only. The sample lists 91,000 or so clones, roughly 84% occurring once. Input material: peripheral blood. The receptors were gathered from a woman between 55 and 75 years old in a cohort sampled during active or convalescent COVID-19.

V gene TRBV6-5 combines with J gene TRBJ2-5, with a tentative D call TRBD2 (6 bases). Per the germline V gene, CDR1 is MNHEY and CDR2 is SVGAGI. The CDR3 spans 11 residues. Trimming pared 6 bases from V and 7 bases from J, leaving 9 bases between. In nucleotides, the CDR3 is TGTGCCAGCAGCCCCGGGGGGACCCAGTACTTC. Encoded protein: CASSPGGTQYF.

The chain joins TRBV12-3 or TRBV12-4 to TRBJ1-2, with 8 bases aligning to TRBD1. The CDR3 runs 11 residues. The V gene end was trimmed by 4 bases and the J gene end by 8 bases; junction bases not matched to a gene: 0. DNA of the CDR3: TGTGCCAGCAGTTACAGGGGGGGCTACACCTTC. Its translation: CASSYRGGYTF.

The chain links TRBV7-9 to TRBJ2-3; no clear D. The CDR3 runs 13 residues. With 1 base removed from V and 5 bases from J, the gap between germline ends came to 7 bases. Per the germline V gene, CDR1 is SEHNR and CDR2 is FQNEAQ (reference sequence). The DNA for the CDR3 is TGTGCCAGCAGCTTAGATCCGAGAGATACGCAGTATTTT. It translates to CASSLDPRDTQYF.

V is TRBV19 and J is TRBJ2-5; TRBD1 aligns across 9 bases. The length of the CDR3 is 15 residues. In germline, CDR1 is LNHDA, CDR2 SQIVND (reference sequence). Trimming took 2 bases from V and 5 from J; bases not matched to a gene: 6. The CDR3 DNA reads TGTGCCAGTAGTATACTTGGACAGGGGATCGAGACCCAGTACTTC. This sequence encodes CASSILGQGIETQYF.

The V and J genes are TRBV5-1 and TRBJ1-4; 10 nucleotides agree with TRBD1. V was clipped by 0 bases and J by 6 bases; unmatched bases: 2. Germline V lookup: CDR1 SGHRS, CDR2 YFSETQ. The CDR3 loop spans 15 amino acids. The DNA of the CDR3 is TGCGCCAGCAGCTTGGGGACAGGGGGTGATGAAAAACTGTTTTTT. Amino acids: CASSLGTGGDEKLFF.

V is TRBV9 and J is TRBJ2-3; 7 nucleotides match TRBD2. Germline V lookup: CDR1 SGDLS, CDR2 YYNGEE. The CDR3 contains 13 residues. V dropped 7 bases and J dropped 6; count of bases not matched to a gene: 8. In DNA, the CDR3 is TGTGCCAGCCAGCGGCGGGGGTGGGATACGCAGTATTTT. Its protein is CASQRRGWDTQYF.

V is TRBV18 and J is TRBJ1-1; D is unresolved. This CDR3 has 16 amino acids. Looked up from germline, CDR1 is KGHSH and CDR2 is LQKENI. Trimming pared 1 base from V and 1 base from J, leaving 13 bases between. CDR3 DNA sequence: TGTGCCAGCTCACCACGGGAGAGGGTAAGGAACACTGAAGCTTTCTTT. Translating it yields CASSPRERVRNTEAFF. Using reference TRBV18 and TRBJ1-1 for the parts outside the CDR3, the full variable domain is NAGVMQNPRHLVRRRGQEARLRCSPMKGHSHVYWYRQLPEEGLKFMVYLQKENIIDESGMPKERFSAEFPKEGPSILRIQQVVRGDSAAYFCASSPRERVRNTEAFFGQGTRLTVV.

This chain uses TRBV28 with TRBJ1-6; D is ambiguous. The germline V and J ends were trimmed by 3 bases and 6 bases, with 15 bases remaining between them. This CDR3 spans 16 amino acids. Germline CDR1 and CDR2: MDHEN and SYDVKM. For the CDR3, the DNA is TGTGCCAGCAGTTTGAGGGAGGGCTTGGGTAATTCACCCCTCCACTTT. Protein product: CASSLREGLGNSPLHF.

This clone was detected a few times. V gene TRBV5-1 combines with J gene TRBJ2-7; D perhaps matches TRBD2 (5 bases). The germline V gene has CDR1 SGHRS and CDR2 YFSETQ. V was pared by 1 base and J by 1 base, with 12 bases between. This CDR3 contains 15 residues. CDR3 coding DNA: TGCGCCAGCAGCTTGATACCGGGATTATCCTACGAGCAGTACTTC. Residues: CASSLIPGLSYEQYF.

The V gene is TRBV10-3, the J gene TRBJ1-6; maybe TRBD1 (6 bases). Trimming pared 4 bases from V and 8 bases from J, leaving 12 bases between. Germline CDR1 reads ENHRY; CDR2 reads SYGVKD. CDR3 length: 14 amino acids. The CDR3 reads CAISAAGADSPLHF. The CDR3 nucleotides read TGTGCCATCAGTGCGGCAGGGGCCGATTCACCCCTCCACTTT.

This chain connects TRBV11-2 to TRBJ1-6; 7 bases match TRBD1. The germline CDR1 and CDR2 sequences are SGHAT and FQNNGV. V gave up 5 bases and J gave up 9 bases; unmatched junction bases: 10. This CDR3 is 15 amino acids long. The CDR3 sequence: CASSPGQVLRSPLHF. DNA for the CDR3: TGTGCCAGCAGCCCCGGACAGGTCCTTCGTTCACCCCTCCACTTT.

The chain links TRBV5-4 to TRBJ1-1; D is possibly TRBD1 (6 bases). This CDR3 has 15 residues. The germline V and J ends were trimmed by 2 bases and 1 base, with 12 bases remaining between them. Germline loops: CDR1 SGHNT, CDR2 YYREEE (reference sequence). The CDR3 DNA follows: TGTGCCAGCAGCTTACAAGGGGGAAGGAACACTGAAGCTTTCTTT. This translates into CASSLQGGRNTEAFF.

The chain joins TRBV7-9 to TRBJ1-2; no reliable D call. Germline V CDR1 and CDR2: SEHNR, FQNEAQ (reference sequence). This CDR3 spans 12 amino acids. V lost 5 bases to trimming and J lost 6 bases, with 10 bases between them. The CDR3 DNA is TGTGCCAGCAGCATAGGGCCCGATGGCTACACCTTC. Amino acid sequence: CASSIGPDGYTF.

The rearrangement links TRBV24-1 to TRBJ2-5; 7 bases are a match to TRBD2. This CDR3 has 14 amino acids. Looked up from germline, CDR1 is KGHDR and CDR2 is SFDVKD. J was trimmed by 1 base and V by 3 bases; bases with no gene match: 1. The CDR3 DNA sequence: TGTGCCACCAGTGATGCTAGCGGCCAAGAGACCCAGTACTTC. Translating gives CATSDASGQETQYF.

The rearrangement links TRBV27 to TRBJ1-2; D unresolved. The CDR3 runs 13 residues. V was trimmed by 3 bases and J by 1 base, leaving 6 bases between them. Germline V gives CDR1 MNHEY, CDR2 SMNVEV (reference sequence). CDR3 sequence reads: CASSLSDNYGYTF. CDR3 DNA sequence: TGTGCCAGCAGTTTGTCAGATAACTATGGCTACACCTTC.

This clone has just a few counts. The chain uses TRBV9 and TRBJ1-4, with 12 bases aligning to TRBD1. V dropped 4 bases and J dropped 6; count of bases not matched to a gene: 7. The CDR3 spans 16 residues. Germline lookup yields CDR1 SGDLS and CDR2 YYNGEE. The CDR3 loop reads CASSQGGTGGYEKLFF. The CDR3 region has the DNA TGTGCCAGCAGCCAAGGTGGGACAGGGGGCTATGAAAAACTGTTTTTT.

The CDR3 is CASRLAGGTDTQYF. The CDR3 DNA reads TGTGCCAGTAGGCTAGCGGGAGGCACAGATACGCAGTATTTT. This chain connects TRBV19 to TRBJ2-3; 10 bases match TRBD2. Germline V lookup: CDR1 LNHDA, CDR2 SQIVND (reference sequence). The CDR3 consists of 14 residues. The trim removed 6 bases at V and 1 base at J, leaving 1 base unmatched.

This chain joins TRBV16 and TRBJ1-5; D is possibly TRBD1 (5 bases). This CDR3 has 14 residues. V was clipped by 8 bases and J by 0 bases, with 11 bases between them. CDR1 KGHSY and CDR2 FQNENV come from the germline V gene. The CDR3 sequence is CASADSYSNQPQHF. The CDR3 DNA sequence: TGTGCCAGCGCCGACAGTTATAGCAATCAGCCCCAGCATTTT.

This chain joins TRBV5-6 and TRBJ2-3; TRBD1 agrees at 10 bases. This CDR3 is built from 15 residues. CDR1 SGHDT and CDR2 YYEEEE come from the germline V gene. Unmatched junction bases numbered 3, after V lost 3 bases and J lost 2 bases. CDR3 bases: TGTGCCAGCAGCTGGGGACAGGGGTTCACAGATACGCAGTATTTT. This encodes CASSWGQGFTDTQYF.

The CDR3 DNA sequence: TGTGCCAGCAGTGAACTAGCGGGGGCCTCCTACGAGCAGTACTTC. This translates into CASSELAGASYEQYF. V gene TRBV2 combines with J gene TRBJ2-7; 10 bases align to TRBD2. The V gene end was trimmed by 2 bases and the J gene end by 0 bases; junction bases not matched to a gene: 1. Germline lookup yields CDR1 SNHLY and CDR2 FYNNEI. There are 15 residues in the CDR3.

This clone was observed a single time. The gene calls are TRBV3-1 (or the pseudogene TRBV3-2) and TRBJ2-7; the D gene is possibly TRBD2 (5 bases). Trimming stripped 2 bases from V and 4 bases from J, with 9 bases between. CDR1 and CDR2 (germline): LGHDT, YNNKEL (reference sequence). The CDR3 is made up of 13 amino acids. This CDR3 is CASSQSGVYEQYF. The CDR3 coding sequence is TGTGCCAGCAGCCAATCCGGGGTTTACGAGCAGTACTTC.

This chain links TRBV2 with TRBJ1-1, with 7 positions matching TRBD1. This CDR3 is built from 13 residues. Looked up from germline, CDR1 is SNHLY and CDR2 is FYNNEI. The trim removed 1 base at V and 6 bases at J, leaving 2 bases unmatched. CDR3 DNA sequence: TGTGCCAGCAGTGAAGGGACAGGCGCTGAAGCTTTCTTT. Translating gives CASSEGTGAEAFF.

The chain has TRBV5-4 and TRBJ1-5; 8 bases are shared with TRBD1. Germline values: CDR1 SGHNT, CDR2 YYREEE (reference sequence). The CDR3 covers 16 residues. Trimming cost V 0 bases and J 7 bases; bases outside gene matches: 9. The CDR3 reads CASSLGTGGVSQPQHF. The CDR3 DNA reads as TGTGCCAGCAGCTTGGGAACAGGGGGGGTCAGCCAGCCCCAGCATTTT.

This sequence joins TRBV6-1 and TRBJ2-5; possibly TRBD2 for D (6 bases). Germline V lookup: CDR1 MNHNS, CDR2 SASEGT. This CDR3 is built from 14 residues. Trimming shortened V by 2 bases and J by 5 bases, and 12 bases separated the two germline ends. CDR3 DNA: TGTGCCAGCAGTGAACCGCGGGGAGTGGAGACCCAGTACTTC. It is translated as CASSEPRGVETQYF.

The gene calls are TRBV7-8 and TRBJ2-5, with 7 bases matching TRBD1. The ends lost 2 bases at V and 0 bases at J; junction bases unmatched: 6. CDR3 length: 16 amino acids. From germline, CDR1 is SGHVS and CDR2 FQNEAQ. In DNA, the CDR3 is TGTGCCAGCAGCTTAAGGGGGACAGCGTACCAAGAGACCCAGTACTTC. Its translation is CASSLRGTAYQETQYF.